These 19 T cell receptor beta chains were all obtained from the same sample, sequenced in a study of cytomegalovirus exposure and HLA in healthy donors. The PCR ran on 60 Vbeta and 13 Jbeta primers. Generated by immunoSEQ multiplex PCR, the TCRdb table keeps only in-frame clones and is missing some. The sample lists 60,000 or so clones; about 75% were seen once. Sample: PBMCs. These receptors were taken from a woman aged 40 to 55 in good health and CMV-seropositive.

The chain is built from TRBV2 and TRBJ2-3; 11 nucleotides match TRBD2. The CDR3 is made up of 16 amino acids. Germline CDR1 and CDR2: SNHLY and FYNNEI. V shed 6 bases and J 1 base; nucleotides not matched to a gene: 6. CDR3 sequence (DNA): TGTGCCAGCAGAGCCCTAGCGGGGGGTGGCACAGATACGCAGTATTTT. It specifies CASRALAGGGTDTQYF.

This clone was found once. The chain recombines TRBV5-1 with TRBJ2-2; D might be TRBD1 (6 bases). This CDR3 spans 16 amino acids. V lost 0 bases and J lost 6, with 15 bases in between. Germline assignment: CDR1 SGHRS and CDR2 YFSETQ. The CDR3 here is CASSLGTAIRPGELFF. In nucleotides, the CDR3 is TGCGCCAGCAGCTTGGGGACAGCAATAAGGCCCGGGGAGCTGTTTTTT.

The V and J genes are TRBV30 and TRBJ2-5, with 8 bases that match TRBD1. The V segment lost 7 bases and the J segment 4 bases; nucleotides outside the gene matches: 8. Germline CDR1 and CDR2: GTSNPN and SVGIG (reference sequence). This CDR3 region has 13 residues. The CDR3, as DNA: TGTGCCTTTGGACAGGGCCGGGGAGAGACCCAGTACTTC. Amino acid sequence: CAFGQGRGETQYF.

The chain employs TRBV30 and TRBJ2-7; no clear D gene. Trimming removed 2 bases from V and 5 bases from J, with 7 bases in between. The CDR3 loop spans 11 amino acids. The V gene's germline CDR1 is GTSNPN and CDR2 SVGIG (reference sequence). The CDR3 DNA reads TGTGCCTGGAGTCCTCGGGACGAGCAGTACTTC. Translation: CAWSPRDEQYF.

V usage is TRBV7-2 and J usage is TRBJ1-2; the match to TRBD1 covers 9 bases. This CDR3 is built from 15 residues. With 4 bases clipped from V and 2 bases from J, the junction kept 5 bases outside the gene matches. The germline V gene has CDR1 SGHTA and CDR2 FQGNSA. The CDR3 DNA is TGTGCCAGCAGCTCGACAGGGGGGACGAACTATGGCTACACCTTC. Translating gives CASSSTGGTNYGYTF.

The genes are TRBV7-9 and TRBJ1-1; TRBD1 is a possible D gene (6 bases). The CDR3 sequence is 13 residues long. Per germline, CDR1 SEHNR and CDR2 FQNEAQ (reference sequence). The germline V and J ends were trimmed by 4 bases and 6 bases, with 12 bases remaining between them. The CDR3: CASSWAGGPEAFF. In DNA, the CDR3 is TGTGCCAGCAGCTGGGCGGGGGGCCCTGAAGCTTTCTTT.

This chain links TRBV7-9 with TRBJ1-5, with D perhaps TRBD1 (6 bases). The CDR3 consists of 16 residues. CDR1 is SEHNR and CDR2 is FQNEAQ in the germline V gene (reference sequence). V gave up 5 bases and J gave up 4 bases, with 18 bases separating them. CDR3 protein: CASSRATTGDNQPQHF. In DNA form, the CDR3 reads TGTGCCAGCAGCAGAGCTACGACAGGCGATAATCAGCCCCAGCATTTT. Based on the CDR3 plus reference TRBV7-9 and TRBJ1-5, the full variable domain is DTGVSQNPRHKITKRGQNVTFRCDPISEHNRLYWYRQTLGQGPEFLTYFQNEAQLEKSRLLSDRFSAERPKGSFSTLEIQRTEQGDSAMYLCASSRATTGDNQPQHFGDGTRLSIL.

The CDR3 DNA reads TGTGCCAGCAGCGCTGTCAGCTCTGGGGCCAACGTCCTGACTTTC. Encoded protein: CASSAVSSGANVLTF. The rearrangement uses TRBV6-5 and TRBJ2-6; D ambiguous. Trimming removed 6 bases from V and 0 bases from J, with 9 bases in between. CDR1 is MNHEY, CDR2 SVGAGI, per germline. CDR3 length: 15 residues.

The chain joins TRBV29-1 to TRBJ2-3; 8 bases agree with TRBD2. V shed 2 bases and J 1 base; nucleotides not matched to a gene: 5. This CDR3 is 15 amino acids long. CDR1 and CDR2 (germline): SQVTM, ANQGSEA. Here the CDR3 DNA reads TGCAGCGTTGAATCGCCGACTAGCGGCACAGATACGCAGTATTTT. This encodes CSVESPTSGTDTQYF.

The J gene is TRBJ1-5, the V gene TRBV5-8, with D uncertain. Per the germline V gene, CDR1 is SGHTS and CDR2 is YDEGEE. The ends were cut back, 4 bases at V and 3 bases at J, with 11 bases in the middle. The length of the CDR3 is 14 residues. The CDR3 is CASSRPRANQPQHF. In DNA, the CDR3 is TGTGCCAGCAGCCGCCCGCGGGCCAATCAGCCCCAGCATTTT.

Concerning this clone: The CDR3 ends on some other residue instead of the conserved phenylalanine or tryptophan, so this is likely a read error. It is unclear where the CDR3 begins or ends on the DNA, so no DNA is shown, and the CDR3 is as TCRdb lists it. The CDR3 protein is CSEGLQDP. J is TRBJ2-7 and V is TRBV29-1; the table's D gene call, TRBD1, was not cross checked with the DNA. Inclusive of both ends, the CDR3 amounts to 8 amino acids. The germline V gene encodes CDR1 SQVTM and CDR2 ANQGSEA.

This clone was seen more than once but under ten times. This chain joins TRBV5-8 and TRBJ2-2; D not resolved. Per the germline V gene, CDR1 is SGHTS and CDR2 is YDEGEE. This CDR3 has 16 amino acids. V dropped 4 bases and J dropped 2 bases, with 15 bases sitting between them. CDR3 loop: CASSPLRAANTGELFF. Here the CDR3 DNA reads TGTGCCAGCAGCCCTCTCCGCGCGGCTAACACCGGGGAGCTGTTTTTT.

The rearrangement uses TRBV7-6 and TRBJ2-1; 10 positions match TRBD2. Trimming cost V 2 bases and J 6 bases; bases outside gene matches: 10. The CDR3 is 17 residues long. The germline V gene encodes CDR1 SGHVS and CDR2 FNYEAQ. The CDR3 protein is CASSLSSGGAVVNEQFF. The CDR3 nucleotides are TGTGCCAGCAGCTTATCCAGCGGGGGGGCAGTAGTCAATGAGCAGTTCTTC.

The V and J genes are TRBV10-2 and TRBJ2-3; D might be TRBD2 (7 bases). Germline V gene lookup returns CDR1 WSHSY and CDR2 SAAADI. V was shortened by 11 bases and J by 0 bases, with 21 bases between the two germline ends. The CDR3 is 16 residues long. The CDR3 region has the DNA TGCGCCTCCACCGCGGGGGCCCTAACTAGCACAGATACGCAGTATTTT. It translates to CASTAGALTSTDTQYF.

This chain links TRBV14 with TRBJ2-7; TRBD2 aligns across 9 bases. Germline CDR1 reads SGHDN; CDR2 reads FVKESK. CDR3 length: 16 residues. With V trimmed by 1 base and J by 1 base, 5 bases remained unmatched. Here the CDR3 DNA reads TGTGCCAGCAGCCAAGGCGCTAGCGGGGTTTCCTACGAGCAGTACTTC. This gives the protein CASSQGASGVSYEQYF.

The V gene is TRBV6-4, the J gene TRBJ2-7; D is ambiguous. CDR3 length: 13 residues. Germline CDR1 reads MRHNA; CDR2 reads SNTAGT. The germline V and J ends were trimmed by 4 bases and 6 bases, with 13 bases remaining between them. CDR3 in DNA: TGTGCCAGCAGTGCTGACGGCGGTTCCGAGCAGTACTTC. Its protein is CASSADGGSEQYF.

The CDR3, as DNA: TGTGCCAGCAGCGTCCGTGTAGGACAGGGCTACGAGCAGTACTTC. Translation: CASSVRVGQGYEQYF. This chain uses TRBV5-5 with TRBJ2-7, with 8 nucleotides matching TRBD1. V lost 4 bases and J lost 3; bases outside the gene matches: 9. Germline lookup yields CDR1 SGHKS and CDR2 YYEKEE (reference sequence). The CDR3 loop spans 15 amino acids.

Points on this clone: An end of the junction differs from the germline gene, which may be a read error. This chain uses TRBV7-9 with TRBJ1-5; possibly TRBD1 for D (5 bases). Germline CDR1 SEHNR, CDR2 FQNEAQ (reference sequence). The length of the CDR3 is 12 residues. CDR3 DNA sequence: TGTTCCAGCACCTCTGGGGCCCGGCCCCAGCATTTT. This encodes CSSTSGARPQHF.

This chain links TRBV30 with TRBJ1-2, with D possibly matching TRBD1 (6 bases). V lost 4 bases, J lost 4 bases, and 13 bases lay in between. Germline loops: CDR1 GTSNPN, CDR2 SVGIG (reference sequence). The CDR3 runs 13 residues. The CDR3 region has the DNA TGTGCCTGGAATAGTGGACAGAGCTATGGCTACACCTTC. Protein product: CAWNSGQSYGYTF.